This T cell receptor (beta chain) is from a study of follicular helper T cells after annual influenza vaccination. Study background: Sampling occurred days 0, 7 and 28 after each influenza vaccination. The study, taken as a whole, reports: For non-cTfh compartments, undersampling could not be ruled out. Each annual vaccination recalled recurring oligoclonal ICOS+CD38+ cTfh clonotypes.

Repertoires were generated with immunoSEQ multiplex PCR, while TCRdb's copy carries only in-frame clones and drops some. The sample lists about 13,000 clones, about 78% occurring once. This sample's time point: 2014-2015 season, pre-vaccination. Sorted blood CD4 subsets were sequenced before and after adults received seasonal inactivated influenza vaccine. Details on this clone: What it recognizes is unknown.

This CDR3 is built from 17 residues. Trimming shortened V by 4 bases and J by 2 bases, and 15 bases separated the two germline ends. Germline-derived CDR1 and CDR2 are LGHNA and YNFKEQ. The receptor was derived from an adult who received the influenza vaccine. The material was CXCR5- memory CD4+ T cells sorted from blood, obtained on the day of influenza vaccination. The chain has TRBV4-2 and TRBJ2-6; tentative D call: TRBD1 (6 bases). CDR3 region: CASSLTGANPGANVLTF. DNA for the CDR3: TGTGCCAGCAGCCTGACAGGCGCTAACCCTGGGGCCAACGTCCTGACTTTC.